These 20 T cell receptor beta chains came from one sample sequenced in a study of cytomegalovirus exposure and HLA in healthy donors. PCR employed 60 Vbeta and 13 Jbeta primers. Generated by immunoSEQ multiplex PCR, the TCRdb table keeps only in-frame clones and is missing some. Among about 160,000 clones listed, around 79% were seen once. The source material was PBMCs. All receptors come from a man aged 40-50 years in good health and CMV-seronegative.

The J gene is TRBJ2-1, the V gene TRBV6-5; D call uncertain. The germline CDR1 and CDR2 sequences are MNHEY and SVGAGI. Trimming left V 6 bases short and J 4 bases short, with 10 bases between. This CDR3 region has 13 residues. The CDR3 nucleotides read TGTGCCAGCAGCCAGGCGCCTTACAATGAGCAGTTCTTC. It translates to CASSQAPYNEQFF.

There are a few counts of this clone. This rearrangement joins TRBV28 to TRBJ2-3, with 10 bases matching TRBD2. In germline, CDR1 is MDHEN, CDR2 SYDVKM. The length of the CDR3 is 15 residues. Trimming cost V 6 bases and J 2 bases; bases outside gene matches: 5. The CDR3 nucleotides read TGTGCCAGCAGCCGGACTAGCGGTCCCACAGATACGCAGTATTTT. It codes for CASSRTSGPTDTQYF.

The rearrangement links TRBV6-5 to TRBJ1-6; TRBD1 is a possible D gene (5 bases). Trimming took off 6 bases at V and 8 bases at J, with 11 bases between the two ends. The germline V gene encodes CDR1 MNHEY and CDR2 SVGAGI. CDR3 length: 13 residues. The CDR3 DNA follows: TGTGCCAGCAGCGGGGGTCCTTATTCACCCCTCCACTTT. Protein sequence: CASSGGPYSPLHF.

Notes on this clone: The sample has other DNA sequences that encode this CDR3 too. CDR3 sequence reads: CASSTRTGGAGETQYF. CDR3 coding DNA: TGTGCCAGCAGCACCAGGACAGGGGGCGCCGGGGAGACCCAGTACTTC. The V gene is TRBV5-5, the J gene TRBJ2-5; 11 bases map to TRBD1. With V trimmed by 4 bases and J by 5 bases, 10 bases remained unmatched. The V gene's germline CDR1 is SGHKS and CDR2 YYEKEE (reference sequence). This CDR3 contains 16 residues.

The rearrangement links TRBV6-1 to TRBJ1-1; the D is unclear. The CDR3 runs to 14 residues. The V end was cut by 6 bases, the J end by 5 bases, with 16 bases between. CDR1 is MNHNS and CDR2 is SASEGT in the germline V gene. The CDR3 sequence is CASRVRSTGTEAFF. The CDR3 bases are TGTGCCAGCAGGGTCCGGTCCACGGGGACTGAAGCTTTCTTT.

The rearrangement joins TRBV27 to TRBJ1-6, with TRBD1 matching 10 bases. The V and J ends lost 3 bases and 14 bases, in that order; junction bases with no gene match: 13. The CDR3 loop spans 16 amino acids. Germline CDR1 MNHEY, CDR2 SMNVEV (reference sequence). The CDR3 region is CASSFVTGTGVYTLHF. The DNA of the CDR3 is TGTGCCAGCAGTTTCGTAACCGGGACAGGGGTTTACACCCTCCACTTT.

This clone was picked up one time. The chain couples TRBV7-2 to TRBJ2-7; the D is unclear. Germline V lookup: CDR1 SGHTA, CDR2 FQGNSA. The CDR3 is 11 amino acids. Trimming pared 1 base from V and 7 bases from J, leaving 5 bases between. The CDR3 DNA follows: TGTGCCAGCAGCTTAGACTGGGAGCAGTACTTC. Amino acids: CASSLDWEQYF.

The gene calls are TRBV19 and TRBJ2-1; 8 bases agree with TRBD2. Germline V gene sequence: CDR1 LNHDA, CDR2 SQIVND (reference sequence). CDR3 size: 15 residues. J gave up 5 bases and V 3 bases, and 6 bases lay outside the gene matches. Here the CDR3 DNA reads TGTGCCAGTAGTATTGTAGCGGGGACTAACAATGAGCAGTTCTTC. It codes for CASSIVAGTNNEQFF.

The gene calls are TRBV25-1 and TRBJ2-3, with TRBD2 as a possible D gene (6 bases). Germline CDR1 is MGHDK and CDR2 is SYGVNS. V shed 9 bases and J shed 6 bases, with 28 bases lying between them. This CDR3 has 17 residues. The CDR3 sequence is CASDHGTPLGMEDTQYF. In DNA form, the CDR3 reads TGTGCCAGTGACCACGGGACTCCCTTGGGGATGGAGGATACGCAGTATTTT.

This clone turned up a few times. The gene calls are TRBV19 and TRBJ2-5, with D perhaps matching TRBD2 (7 bases). This CDR3 contains 15 residues. V was clipped by 6 bases and J by 1 base, with 15 bases between them. The germline gives CDR1 LNHDA, CDR2 SQIVND (reference sequence). CDR3 sequence (DNA): TGTGCCAGTAGCTGGGGGGGCAGGGCCCAAGAGACCCAGTACTTC. This encodes CASSWGGRAQETQYF.

This clone was seen a handful of times. The chain combines TRBV7-8 with TRBJ1-5, with unresolved D. The CDR3 has 13 amino acids. Trimming removed 6 bases at V and 4 bases at J, with 10 bases between. The germline V gene has CDR1 SGHVS and CDR2 FQNEAQ. CDR3 amino acids: CASSYSVNQPQHF. The CDR3 nucleotides are TGTGCCAGCAGTTATAGCGTAAATCAGCCCCAGCATTTT.

This chain uses TRBV27 with TRBJ2-2, with 9 bases lining up with TRBD1. There are 15 residues in the CDR3. Per the germline V gene, CDR1 is MNHEY and CDR2 is SMNVEV (reference sequence). The trim removed 3 bases at V and 4 bases at J, leaving 3 bases unmatched. The CDR3 DNA is TGTGCCAGCAGTTTGGGACAGGGCCGCACCGGGGAGCTGTTTTTT. Its protein product is CASSLGQGRTGELFF.

V and J are TRBV5-1 and TRBJ2-3; D is perhaps TRBD2 (5 bases). The CDR3 runs to 19 residues. V lost 0 bases, J lost 4 bases, and 24 bases lay in between. Germline V gene sequence: CDR1 SGHRS, CDR2 YFSETQ. The CDR3 sequence is CASSLGGFRGHGNPDTQYF. The CDR3 region has the DNA TGCGCCAGCAGCTTGGGGGGATTCCGCGGGCATGGGAACCCAGATACGCAGTATTTT.

The V gene is TRBV5-6, the J gene TRBJ1-1; D possibly corresponds to TRBD1 (5 bases). Germline lookup yields CDR1 SGHDT and CDR2 YYEEEE. The CDR3 spans 12 residues. With 4 bases removed from V and 7 bases from J, the gap between germline ends came to 11 bases. CDR3 in DNA: TGTGCCAGCAGCCAAAGACAGCGTGAAGCTTTCTTT. The encoded protein is CASSQRQREAFF. Variable domain in full (rest from reference TRBV5-6 and TRBJ1-1): DAGVTQSPTHLIKTRGQQVTLRCSPKSGHDTVSWYQQALGQGPQFIFQYYEEEERQRGNFPDRFSGHQFPNYSSELNVNALLLGDSALYLCASSQRQREAFFGQGTRLTVV.

This chain's CDR3 is CALGEGAPTGELFF. Here the CDR3 DNA reads TGTGCCCTCGGCGAGGGGGCGCCCACCGGGGAGCTGTTTTTT. V and J are TRBV7-9 and TRBJ2-2; 7 bases agree with TRBD1. The V and J ends lost 11 bases and 4 bases, in that order; junction bases with no gene match: 10. Germline CDR1 and CDR2: SEHNR and FQNEAQ (reference sequence). This CDR3 has 14 residues.

This clone was seen a few times. The chain uses TRBV7-6 and TRBJ2-5; no clear D. The ends were cut back, 0 bases at V and 4 bases at J, with 6 bases in the middle. Germline CDR1 and CDR2: SGHVS and FNYEAQ. The CDR3 has 13 amino acids. CDR3 amino acids: CASSLARRETQYF. In DNA, the CDR3 is TGTGCCAGCAGCTTAGCGCGGCGAGAGACCCAGTACTTC.

The chain uses TRBV4-1 and TRBJ2-3; possibly TRBD1 for D (5 bases). Trimming stripped 9 bases from V and 0 bases from J, with 13 bases between. Germline loops: CDR1 MGHRA, CDR2 YSYEKL. This CDR3 contains 14 residues. CDR3 sequence: CARKDRPSTDTQYF. The CDR3 coding sequence is TGCGCCAGAAAAGACAGACCGAGCACAGATACGCAGTATTTT.

This clone was detected once. This sequence joins TRBV20-1 and TRBJ1-1, with D perhaps matching TRBD1 (5 bases). This CDR3 is built from 11 residues. Germline loops: CDR1 DFQATT, CDR2 SNEGSKA (reference sequence). CDR3 bases: TGCAAATTTCTGGGGGGGACTGAAGCTTTCTTT. Protein: CKFLGGTEAFF.

This chain connects TRBV5-1 to TRBJ2-5, with D hard to call. Deletions cut 6 bases from V and 0 bases from J, with 6 bases between. CDR3 length: 12 residues. Germline V gene data show CDR1 as SGHRS and CDR2 as YFSETQ. CDR3 amino acids: CASTTDQETQYF. The CDR3 bases are TGCGCCAGCACTACAGACCAAGAGACCCAGTACTTC.

This rearrangement joins TRBV28 to TRBJ1-2, with 7 bases that match TRBD1. Germline lookup yields CDR1 MDHEN and CDR2 SYDVKM. This CDR3 is 13 amino acids long. The ends lost 7 bases at V and 4 bases at J; junction bases unmatched: 6. Here the CDR3 reads CASKRGQSYGYTF. DNA for the CDR3: TGTGCCAGCAAAAGGGGGCAGTCCTATGGCTACACCTTC.